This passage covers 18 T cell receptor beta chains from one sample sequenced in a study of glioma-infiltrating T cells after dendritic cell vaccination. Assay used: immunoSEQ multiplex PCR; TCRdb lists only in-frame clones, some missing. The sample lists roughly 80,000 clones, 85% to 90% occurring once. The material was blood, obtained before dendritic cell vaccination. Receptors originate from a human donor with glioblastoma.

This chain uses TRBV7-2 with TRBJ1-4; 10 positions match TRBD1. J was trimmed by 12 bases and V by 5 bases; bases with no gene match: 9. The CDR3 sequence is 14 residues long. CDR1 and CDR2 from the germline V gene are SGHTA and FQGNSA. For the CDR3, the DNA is TGTGCCAGCAGCCCGGGACAGGGGATGGGCGAACTGTTTTTT. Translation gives CASSPGQGMGELFF.

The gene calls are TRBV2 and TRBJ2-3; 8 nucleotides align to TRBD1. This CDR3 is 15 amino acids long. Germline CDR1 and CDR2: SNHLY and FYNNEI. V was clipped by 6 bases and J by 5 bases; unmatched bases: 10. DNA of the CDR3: TGTGCCAGCAGCGGAGACAGGGGCAGAGGAGATACGCAGTATTTT. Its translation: CASSGDRGRGDTQYF.

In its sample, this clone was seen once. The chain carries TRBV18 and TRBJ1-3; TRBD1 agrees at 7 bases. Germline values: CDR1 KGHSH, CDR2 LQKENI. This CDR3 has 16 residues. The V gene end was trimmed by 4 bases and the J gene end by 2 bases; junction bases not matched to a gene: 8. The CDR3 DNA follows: TGTGCCAGCTCACTAGTCGGGACAGATGCTGGAAACACCATATATTTT. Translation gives CASSLVGTDAGNTIYF.

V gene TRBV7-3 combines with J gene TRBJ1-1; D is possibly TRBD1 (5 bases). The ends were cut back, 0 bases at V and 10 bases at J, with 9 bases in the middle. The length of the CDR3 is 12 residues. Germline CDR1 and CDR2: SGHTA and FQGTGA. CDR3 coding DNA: TGTGCCAGCAGCTTAACACGGGGGACAGCTTTCTTT. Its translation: CASSLTRGTAFF.

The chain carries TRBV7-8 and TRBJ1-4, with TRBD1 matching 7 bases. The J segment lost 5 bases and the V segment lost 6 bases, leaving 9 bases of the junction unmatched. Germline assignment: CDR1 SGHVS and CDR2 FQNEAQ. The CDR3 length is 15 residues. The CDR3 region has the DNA TGTGCCAGCAGTCCCTCCGGGACAGTCAATGAAAAACTGTTTTTT. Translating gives CASSPSGTVNEKLFF.

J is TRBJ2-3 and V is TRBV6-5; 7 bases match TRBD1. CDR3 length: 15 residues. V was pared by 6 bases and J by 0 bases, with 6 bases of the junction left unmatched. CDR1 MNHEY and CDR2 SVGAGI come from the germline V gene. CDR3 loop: CASRSGTVSTDTQYF. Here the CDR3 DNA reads TGTGCCAGCAGATCCGGGACAGTGAGCACAGATACGCAGTATTTT.

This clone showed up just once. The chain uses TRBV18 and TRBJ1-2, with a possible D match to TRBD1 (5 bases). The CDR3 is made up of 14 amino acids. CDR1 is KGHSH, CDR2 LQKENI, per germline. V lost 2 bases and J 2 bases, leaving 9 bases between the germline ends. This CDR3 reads CASSPYSGNYGYTF. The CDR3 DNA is TGTGCCAGCTCACCATACTCAGGGAACTATGGCTACACCTTC. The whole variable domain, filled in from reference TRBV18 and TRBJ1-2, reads NAGVMQNPRHLVRRRGQEARLRCSPMKGHSHVYWYRQLPEEGLKFMVYLQKENIIDESGMPKERFSAEFPKEGPSILRIQQVVRGDSAAYFCASSPYSGNYGYTFGSGTRLTVV.

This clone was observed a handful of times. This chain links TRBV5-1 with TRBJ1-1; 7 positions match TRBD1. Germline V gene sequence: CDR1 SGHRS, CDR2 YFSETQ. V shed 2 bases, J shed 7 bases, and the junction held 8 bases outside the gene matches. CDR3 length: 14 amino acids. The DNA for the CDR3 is TGCGCCAGCAGCTTTAGACAGGGCTTGGGTGAAGCTTTCTTT. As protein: CASSFRQGLGEAFF.

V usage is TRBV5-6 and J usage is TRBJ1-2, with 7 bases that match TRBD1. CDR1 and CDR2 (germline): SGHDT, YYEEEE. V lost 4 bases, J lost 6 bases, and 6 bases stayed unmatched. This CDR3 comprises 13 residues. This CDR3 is CASSLTGSDGYTF. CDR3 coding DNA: TGTGCCAGCAGCCTGACAGGGAGTGATGGCTACACCTTC.

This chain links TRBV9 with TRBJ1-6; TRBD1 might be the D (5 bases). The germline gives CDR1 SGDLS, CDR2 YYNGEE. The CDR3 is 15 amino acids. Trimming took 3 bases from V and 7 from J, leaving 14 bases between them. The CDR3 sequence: CASSDGEGWNSPLHF. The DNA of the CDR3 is TGTGCCAGCAGCGACGGGGAGGGGTGGAATTCACCCCTCCACTTT.

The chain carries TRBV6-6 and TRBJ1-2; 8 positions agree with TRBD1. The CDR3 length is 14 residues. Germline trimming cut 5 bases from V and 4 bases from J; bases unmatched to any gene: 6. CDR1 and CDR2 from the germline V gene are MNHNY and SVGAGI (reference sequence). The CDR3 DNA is TGTGCCAGCAGTCCATCGGGACAGGCCTATGGCTACACCTTC. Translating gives CASSPSGQAYGYTF.

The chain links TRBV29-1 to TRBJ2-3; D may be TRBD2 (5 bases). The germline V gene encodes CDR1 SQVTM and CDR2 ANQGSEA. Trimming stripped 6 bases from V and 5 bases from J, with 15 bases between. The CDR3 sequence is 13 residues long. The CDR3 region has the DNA TGCAGCGTGGCGACTATGACTGGAGATACGCAGTATTTT. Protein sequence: CSVATMTGDTQYF.

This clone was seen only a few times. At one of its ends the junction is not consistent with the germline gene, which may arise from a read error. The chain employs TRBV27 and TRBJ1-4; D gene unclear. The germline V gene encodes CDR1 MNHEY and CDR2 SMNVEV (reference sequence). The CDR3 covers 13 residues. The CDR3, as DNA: TGTGCCACCAGTGAGGGTGGTAATGAAAAACTGTTTTTT. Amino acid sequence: CATSEGGNEKLFF. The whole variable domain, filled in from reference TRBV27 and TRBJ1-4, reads EAQVTQNPRYLITVTGKKLTVTCSQNMNHEYMSWYRQDPGLGLRQIYYSMNVEVTDKGDVPEGYKVSRKEKRNFPLILESPSPNQTSLYFCATSEGGNEKLFFGSGTQLSVL.

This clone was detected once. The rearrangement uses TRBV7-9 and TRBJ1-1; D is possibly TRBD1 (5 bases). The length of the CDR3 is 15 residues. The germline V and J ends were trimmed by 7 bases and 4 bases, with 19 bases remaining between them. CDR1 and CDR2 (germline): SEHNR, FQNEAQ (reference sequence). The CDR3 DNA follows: TGTGCCAGCACCGATCTAGGGGATATGGCCACTGAAGCTTTCTTT. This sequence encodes CASTDLGDMATEAFF.

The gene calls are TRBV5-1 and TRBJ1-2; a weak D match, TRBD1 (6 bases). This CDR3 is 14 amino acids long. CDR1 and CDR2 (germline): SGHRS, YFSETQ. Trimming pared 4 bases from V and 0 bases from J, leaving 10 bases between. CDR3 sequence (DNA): TGCGCCAGCAGCGGGGGACATCCTAACTATGGCTACACCTTC. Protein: CASSGGHPNYGYTF. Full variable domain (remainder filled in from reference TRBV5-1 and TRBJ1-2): KAGVTQTPRYLIKTRGQQVTLSCSPISGHRSVSWYQQTPGQGLQFLFEYFSETQRNKGNFPGRFSGRQFSNSRSEMNVSTLELGDSALYLCASSGGHPNYGYTFGSGTRLTVV.

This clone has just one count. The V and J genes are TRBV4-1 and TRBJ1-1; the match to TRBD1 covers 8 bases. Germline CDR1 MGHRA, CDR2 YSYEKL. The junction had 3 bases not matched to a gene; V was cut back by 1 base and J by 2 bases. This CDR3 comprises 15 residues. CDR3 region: CASSQGPGGNTEAFF. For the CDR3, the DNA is TGCGCCAGCAGCCAAGGACCAGGGGGCAACACTGAAGCTTTCTTT.

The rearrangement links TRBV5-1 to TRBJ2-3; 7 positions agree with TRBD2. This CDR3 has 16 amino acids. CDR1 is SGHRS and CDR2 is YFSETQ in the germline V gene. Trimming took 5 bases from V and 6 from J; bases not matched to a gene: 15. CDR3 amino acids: CASRPSGADGSDTQYF. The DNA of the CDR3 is TGCGCCAGCAGGCCAAGCGGGGCGGATGGCTCCGATACGCAGTATTTT. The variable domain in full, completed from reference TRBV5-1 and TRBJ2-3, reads KAGVTQTPRYLIKTRGQQVTLSCSPISGHRSVSWYQQTPGQGLQFLFEYFSETQRNKGNFPGRFSGRQFSNSRSEMNVSTLELGDSALYLCASRPSGADGSDTQYFGPGTRLTVL.

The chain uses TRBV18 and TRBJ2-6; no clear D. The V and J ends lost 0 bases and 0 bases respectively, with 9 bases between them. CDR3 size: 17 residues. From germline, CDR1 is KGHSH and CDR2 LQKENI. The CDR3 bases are TGTGCCAGCTCACCACCACAGACACTCTCTGGGGCCAACGTCCTGACTTTC. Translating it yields CASSPPQTLSGANVLTF.